The text below deals with one TCR beta chain. Its specificity is unknown. The PCR used 60 Vbeta and 13 Jbeta primers. Using immunoSEQ multiplex PCR, the repertoire was profiled, and TCRdb retains in-frame clones only, with some absent. The sample lists about 180,000 clones, roughly three quarters seen once, with about 3.4% in the top ten. These data originate in a study of cytomegalovirus exposure and HLA in healthy donors. This CDR3 is 13 amino acids long. Germline V lookup: CDR1 ENHRY, CDR2 SYGVKD. The V and J ends lost 6 bases and 5 bases, in that order; junction bases with no gene match: 5. Study outcomes and limitations: TRBV6-2, TRBV6-3 and other indistinguishable V segments were excluded. Analyses of presence/absence relied on an assumption of roughly uniform sequencing depth across donors.

The gene calls are TRBV10-3 and TRBJ1-1, with TRBD1 matching 8 bases. This clonotype was obtained from a woman aged 50 to 65 in good health and CMV-seropositive. The sequenced sample was PBMCs. DNA for the CDR3: TGTGCCATCAGGACAGGGGCGGGTACTGAAGCTTTCTTT. Residues: CAIRTGAGTEAFF.